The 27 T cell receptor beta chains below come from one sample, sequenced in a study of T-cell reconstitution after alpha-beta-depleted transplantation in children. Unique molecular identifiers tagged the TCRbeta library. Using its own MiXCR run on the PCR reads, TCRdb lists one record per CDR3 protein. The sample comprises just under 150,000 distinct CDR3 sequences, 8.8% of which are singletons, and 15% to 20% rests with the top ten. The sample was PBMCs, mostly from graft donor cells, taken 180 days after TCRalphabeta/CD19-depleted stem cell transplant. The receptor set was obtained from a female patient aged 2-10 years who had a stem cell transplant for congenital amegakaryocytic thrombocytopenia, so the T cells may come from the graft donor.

Here the CDR3 DNA reads TGTGCCAGCAGTTTAGGTGGGGGGGGTGAGAATTCACCCCTCCACTTT. This sequence encodes CASSLGGGGENSPLHF. The chain couples TRBV12-3 or TRBV12-4 to TRBJ1-6, with D perhaps matching TRBD1 (5 bases). This CDR3 has 16 residues. Trimming removed 1 base from V and 7 bases from J, with 14 bases in between.

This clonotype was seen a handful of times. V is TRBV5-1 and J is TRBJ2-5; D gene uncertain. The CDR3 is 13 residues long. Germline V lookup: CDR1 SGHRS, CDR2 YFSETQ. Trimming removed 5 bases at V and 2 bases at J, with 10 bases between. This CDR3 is CASSIDRQETQYF. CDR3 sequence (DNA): TGCGCCAGCAGTATAGACCGGCAAGAGACCCAGTACTTC.

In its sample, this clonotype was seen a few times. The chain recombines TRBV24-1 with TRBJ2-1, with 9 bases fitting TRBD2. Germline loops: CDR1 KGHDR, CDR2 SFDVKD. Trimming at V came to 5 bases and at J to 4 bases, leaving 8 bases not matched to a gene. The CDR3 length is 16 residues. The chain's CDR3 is CATSGATSGIYNEQFF. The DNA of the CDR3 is TGTGCCACCAGTGGCGCGACTAGCGGAATATACAATGAGCAGTTCTTC.

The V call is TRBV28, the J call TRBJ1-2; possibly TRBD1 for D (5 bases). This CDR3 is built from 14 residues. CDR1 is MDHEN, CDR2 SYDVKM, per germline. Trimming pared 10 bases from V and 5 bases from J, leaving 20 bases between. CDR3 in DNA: TGTGCCATGGCCTGGTGGGACGGAAGGTATGGCTACACCTTC. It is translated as CAMAWWDGRYGYTF.

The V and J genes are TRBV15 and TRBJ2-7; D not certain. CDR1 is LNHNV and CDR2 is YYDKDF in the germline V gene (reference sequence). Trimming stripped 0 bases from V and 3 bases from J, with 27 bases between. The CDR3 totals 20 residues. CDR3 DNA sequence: TGTGCCACCAGCAGAGATTTGTCGTGGAGTCTAAGGCAGGTGGGCTACGAGCAGTACTTC. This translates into CATSRDLSWSLRQVGYEQYF.

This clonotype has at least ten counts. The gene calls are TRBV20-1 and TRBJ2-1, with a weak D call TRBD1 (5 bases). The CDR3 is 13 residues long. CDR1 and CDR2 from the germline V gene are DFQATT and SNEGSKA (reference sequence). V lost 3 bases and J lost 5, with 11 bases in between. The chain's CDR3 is CSARGPENNEQFF. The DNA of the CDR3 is TGCAGTGCTAGGGGGCCGGAAAACAATGAGCAGTTCTTC.

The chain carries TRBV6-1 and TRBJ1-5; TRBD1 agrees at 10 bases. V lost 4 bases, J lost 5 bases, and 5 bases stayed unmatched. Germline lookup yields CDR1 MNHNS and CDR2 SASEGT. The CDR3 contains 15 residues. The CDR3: CASSARDRGYQPQHF. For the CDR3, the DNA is TGTGCCAGCAGTGCAAGGGACAGGGGCTATCAGCCCCAGCATTTT.

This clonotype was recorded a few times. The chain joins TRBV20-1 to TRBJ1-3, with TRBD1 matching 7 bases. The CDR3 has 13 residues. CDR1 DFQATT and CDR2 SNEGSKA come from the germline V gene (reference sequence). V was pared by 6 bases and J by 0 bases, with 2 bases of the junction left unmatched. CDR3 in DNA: TGCAGTGCCCGGGACAGCTCTGGAAACACCATATATTTT. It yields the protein CSARDSSGNTIYF.

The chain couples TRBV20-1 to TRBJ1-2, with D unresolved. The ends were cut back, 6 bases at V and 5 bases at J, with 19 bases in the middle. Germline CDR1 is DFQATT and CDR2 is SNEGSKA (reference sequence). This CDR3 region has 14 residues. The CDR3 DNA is TGCAGTGCCAGCCGAATCGAAACAACTTATGGCTACACCTTC. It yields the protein CSASRIETTYGYTF.

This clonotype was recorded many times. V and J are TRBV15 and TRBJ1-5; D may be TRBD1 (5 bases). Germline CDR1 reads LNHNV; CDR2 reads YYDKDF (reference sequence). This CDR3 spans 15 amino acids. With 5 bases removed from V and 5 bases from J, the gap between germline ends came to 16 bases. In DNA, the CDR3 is TGTGCCACCAGCTCCCGTGGCCGGGGCCATCAGCCCCAGCATTTT. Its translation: CATSSRGRGHQPQHF. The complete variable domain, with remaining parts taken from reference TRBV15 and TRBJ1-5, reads DAMVIQNPRYQVTQFGKPVTLSCSQTLNHNVMYWYQQKSSQAPKLLFHYYDKDFNNEADTPDNFQSRRPNTSFCFLDIRSPGLGDTAMYLCATSSRGRGHQPQHFGDGTRLSIL.

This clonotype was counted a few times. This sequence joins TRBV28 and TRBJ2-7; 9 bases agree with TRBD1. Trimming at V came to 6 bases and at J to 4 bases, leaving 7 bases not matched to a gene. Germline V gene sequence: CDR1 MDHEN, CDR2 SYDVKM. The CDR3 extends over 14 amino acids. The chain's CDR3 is CASRQTGGQYEQYF. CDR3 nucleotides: TGTGCCAGCAGACAAACAGGGGGCCAGTACGAGCAGTACTTC.

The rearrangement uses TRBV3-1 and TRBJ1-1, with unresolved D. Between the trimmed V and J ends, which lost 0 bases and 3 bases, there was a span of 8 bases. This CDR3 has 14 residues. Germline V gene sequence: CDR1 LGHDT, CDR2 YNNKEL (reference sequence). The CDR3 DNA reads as TGTGCCAGCAGCCAAGACTGGCGTCACACTGAAGCTTTCTTT. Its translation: CASSQDWRHTEAFF.

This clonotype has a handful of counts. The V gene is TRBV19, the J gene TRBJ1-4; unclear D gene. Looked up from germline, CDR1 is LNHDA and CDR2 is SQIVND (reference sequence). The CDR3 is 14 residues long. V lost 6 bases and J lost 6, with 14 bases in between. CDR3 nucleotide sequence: TGTGCCAGTAGCCGCGAGGATGTGGATGAAAAACTGTTTTTT. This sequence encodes CASSREDVDEKLFF.

The CDR3 region has the DNA TGCAGTGCTCATACTAGCGCGAGCACAGATACGCAGTATTTT. Translated: CSAHTSASTDTQYF. This chain joins TRBV20-1 and TRBJ2-3; 7 bases fit TRBD2. Germline trimming cut 5 bases from V and 0 bases from J; bases unmatched to any gene: 5. CDR3 size: 14 residues. Germline lookup yields CDR1 DFQATT and CDR2 SNEGSKA (reference sequence).

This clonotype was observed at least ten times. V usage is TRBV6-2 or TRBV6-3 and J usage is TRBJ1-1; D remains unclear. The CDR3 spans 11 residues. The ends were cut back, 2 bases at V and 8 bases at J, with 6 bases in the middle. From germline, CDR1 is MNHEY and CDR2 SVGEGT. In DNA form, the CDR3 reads TGTGCCAGCAGTTACCCCGGAGAAGCTTTCTTT. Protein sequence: CASSYPGEAFF.

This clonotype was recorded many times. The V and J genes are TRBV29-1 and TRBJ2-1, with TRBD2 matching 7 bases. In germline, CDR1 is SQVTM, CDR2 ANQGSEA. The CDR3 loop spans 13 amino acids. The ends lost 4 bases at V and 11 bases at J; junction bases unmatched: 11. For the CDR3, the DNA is TGCAGCGTTGTACTCGGGAGCGGGACTCAGCAGTTCTTC. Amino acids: CSVVLGSGTQQFF.

The CDR3 sequence is CASRTWDRVTGYTF. The CDR3 DNA reads as TGCGCCAGCAGGACTTGGGACAGGGTTACCGGCTACACCTTC. J is TRBJ1-2 and V is TRBV5-1; 9 bases map to TRBD1. The V and J ends lost 5 bases and 8 bases, in that order; junction bases with no gene match: 10. The V gene's germline CDR1 is SGHRS and CDR2 YFSETQ. The CDR3 extends over 14 amino acids.

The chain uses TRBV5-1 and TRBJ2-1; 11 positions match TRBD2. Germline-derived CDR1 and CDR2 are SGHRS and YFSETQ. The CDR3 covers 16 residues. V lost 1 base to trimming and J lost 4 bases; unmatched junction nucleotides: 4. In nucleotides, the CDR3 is TGCGCCAGCAGCTTGACCGGGACTAGCGGATACAATGAGCAGTTCTTC. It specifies CASSLTGTSGYNEQFF.

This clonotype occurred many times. CDR3 sequence reads: CSGQNQETQYF. The CDR3 coding sequence is TGCAGTGGGCAGAACCAAGAGACCCAGTACTTC. This sequence joins TRBV20-1 and TRBJ2-5, with D unresolved. V shed 7 bases and J shed 0 bases, with 6 bases lying between them. The germline CDR1 and CDR2 sequences are DFQATT and SNEGSKA (reference sequence). CDR3 size: 11 residues.

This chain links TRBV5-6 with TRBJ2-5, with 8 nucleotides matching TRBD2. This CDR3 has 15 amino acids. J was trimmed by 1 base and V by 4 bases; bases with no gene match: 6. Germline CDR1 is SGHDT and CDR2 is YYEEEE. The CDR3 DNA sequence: TGTGCCAGCAGCATTCTAGCGGGCATCCAAGAGACCCAGTACTTC. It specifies CASSILAGIQETQYF.

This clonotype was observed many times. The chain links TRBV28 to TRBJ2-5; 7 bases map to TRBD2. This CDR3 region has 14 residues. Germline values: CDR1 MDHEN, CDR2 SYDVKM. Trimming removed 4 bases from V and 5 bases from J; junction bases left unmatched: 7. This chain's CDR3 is CASSSPAGKETQYF. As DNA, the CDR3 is TGTGCCAGCAGTTCACCAGCGGGGAAGGAGACCCAGTACTTC. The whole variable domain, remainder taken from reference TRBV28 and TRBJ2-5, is DVKVTQSSRYLVKRTGEKVFLECVQDMDHENMFWYRQDPGLGLRLIYFSYDVKMKEKGDIPEGYSVSREKKERFSLILESASTNQTSMYLCASSSPAGKETQYFGPGTRLLVL.

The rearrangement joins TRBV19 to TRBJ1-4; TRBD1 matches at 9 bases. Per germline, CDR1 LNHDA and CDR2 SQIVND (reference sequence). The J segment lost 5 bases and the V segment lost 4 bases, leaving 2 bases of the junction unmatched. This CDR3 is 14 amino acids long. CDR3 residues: CASSKQGANEKLFF. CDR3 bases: TGTGCCAGTAGTAAACAGGGGGCGAATGAAAAACTGTTTTTT.

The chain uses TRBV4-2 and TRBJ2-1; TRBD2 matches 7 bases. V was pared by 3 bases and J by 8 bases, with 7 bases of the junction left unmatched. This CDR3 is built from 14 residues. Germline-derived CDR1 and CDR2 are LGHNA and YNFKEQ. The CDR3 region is CASSHRTSPHEQFF. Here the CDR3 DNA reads TGTGCCAGCAGCCACAGGACTAGTCCGCATGAGCAGTTCTTC.

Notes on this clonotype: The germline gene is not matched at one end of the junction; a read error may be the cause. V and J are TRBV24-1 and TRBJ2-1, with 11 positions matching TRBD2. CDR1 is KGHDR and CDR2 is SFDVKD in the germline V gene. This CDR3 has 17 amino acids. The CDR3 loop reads CATSDSTSGTFGNEQLF. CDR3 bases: TGTGCCACCAGTGATTCGACTAGCGGGACTTTCGGGAATGAGCAGTTATTC.

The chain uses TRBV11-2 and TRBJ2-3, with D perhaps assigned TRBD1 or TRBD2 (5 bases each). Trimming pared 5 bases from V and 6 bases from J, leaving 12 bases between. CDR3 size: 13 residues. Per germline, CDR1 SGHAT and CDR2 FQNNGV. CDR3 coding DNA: TGTGCCAGCAGCGGGACCCCCTTGGATACGCAGTATTTT. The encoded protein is CASSGTPLDTQYF.

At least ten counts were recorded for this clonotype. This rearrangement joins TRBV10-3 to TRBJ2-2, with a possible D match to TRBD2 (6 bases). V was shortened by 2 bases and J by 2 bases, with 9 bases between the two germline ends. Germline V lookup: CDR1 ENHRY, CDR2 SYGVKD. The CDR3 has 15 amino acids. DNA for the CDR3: TGTGCCATCAGTGAGATGGGACTTAACACCGGGGAGCTGTTTTTT. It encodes CAISEMGLNTGELFF.

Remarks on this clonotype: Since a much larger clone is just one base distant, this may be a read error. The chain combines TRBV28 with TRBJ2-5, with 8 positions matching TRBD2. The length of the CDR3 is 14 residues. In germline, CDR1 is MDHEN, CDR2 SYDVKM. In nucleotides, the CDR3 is TGTGCCAGCAGTCATCCGGGGGGGCCAGAGGCCCAGTACTTC. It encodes CASSHPGGPEAQYF.